This T cell receptor beta chain was sequenced for a study of T cell changes during pregnancy in multiple sclerosis. Only in-frame clones appear in the TCRdb table, and some are missing; sequencing was by immunoSEQ multiplex PCR. The sample has about 24,000 clones, around 87% seen once. This clone was counted between two and nine times. Losses at the gene ends were 6 bases for V and 9 bases for J; bases not matched to a gene: 5. The CDR3 length is 12 residues. The V gene's germline CDR1 is MNHNS and CDR2 SASEGT. The chain combines TRBV6-1 with TRBJ2-1, with 7 positions matching TRBD2. The receptor was derived from a female donor in good health, enrolled as a control in a pregnancy study. The material was CD4+ T cells from peripheral blood mononuclear cells, obtained in the second trimester of pregnancy. The CDR3 nucleotides are TGTGCCAGCAGACCTTGGGGGGGTGAGCAGTTCTTC. This translates into CASRPWGGEQFF.